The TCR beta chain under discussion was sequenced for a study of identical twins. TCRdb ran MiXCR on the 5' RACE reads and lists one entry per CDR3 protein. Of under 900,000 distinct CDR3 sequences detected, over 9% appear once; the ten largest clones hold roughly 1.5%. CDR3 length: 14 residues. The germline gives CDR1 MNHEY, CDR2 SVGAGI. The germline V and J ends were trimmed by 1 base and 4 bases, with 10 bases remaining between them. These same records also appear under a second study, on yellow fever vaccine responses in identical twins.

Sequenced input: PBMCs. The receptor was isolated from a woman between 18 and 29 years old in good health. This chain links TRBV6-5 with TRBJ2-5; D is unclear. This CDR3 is CASSYLTHGETQYF. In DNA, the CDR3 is TGTGCCAGCAGTTACTTGACGCATGGAGAGACCCAGTACTTC.